Listed below are T cell receptor beta chains from one sample, sequenced in a study of T cell responses to AZD1222 COVID-19 vaccine. Profiling relied on immunoSEQ multiplex PCR, and the TCRdb table lists in-frame clones only, not all of them. The profile shows 40,000 to 45,000 clones, over 80% of them singletons. Sequenced here: peripheral blood, sampled on day 0 of AZD1222 vaccination. These receptor sequences come from an adult in good health. Each CDR3 is given with its conserved first and last residue. Fields, in order: CDR3 DNA, CDR3 protein, D gene, V gene, clone size, J gene. A D gene is named only where the DNA matches it firmly. Not every row has a clone size; where given, it reads once, few, many or a size class.

CDR3nt: TGTGCCAGCAGCTTCGATGTCGGAGAGCAGTACTTC
CDR3aa: CASSFDVGEQYF
d_gene: NA
v_gene: TRBV7-9
abundance: NA
j_gene: TRBJ2-7

CDR3nt: TGTGCCAGCAGTCTCATGGCCGAGAACTATGGCTACACCTTC
CDR3aa: CASSLMAENYGYTF
d_gene: NA
v_gene: TRBV27
abundance: once
j_gene: TRBJ1-2

CDR3nt: TGTGCCATCAGTGAAAGAGGTCTCCTCGGCACAGATACGCAGTATTTT
CDR3aa: CAISERGLLGTDTQYF
d_gene: NA
v_gene: TRBV10-3
abundance: NA
j_gene: TRBJ2-3

CDR3nt: TGTGCCATCAGTGAGTCGGAAGCCACCGGGGAGCTGTTTTTT
CDR3aa: CAISESEATGELFF
d_gene: NA
v_gene: TRBV10-3
abundance: NA
j_gene: TRBJ2-2

CDR3nt: TGTGCCAGCAGCCGTGGGGGGGGGATTGATACGCAGTATTTT
CDR3aa: CASSRGGGIDTQYF
d_gene: TRBD2
v_gene: TRBV3-1/TRBV3-2
abundance: NA
j_gene: TRBJ2-3

CDR3nt: TGTGCCAGCTCACGAAGCCCGCCAGGGGGGAGTGAAAAACTGTTTTTT
CDR3aa: CASSRSPPGGSEKLFF
d_gene: TRBD1
v_gene: TRBV18
abundance: NA
j_gene: TRBJ1-4

CDR3nt: TGTGCCAGCAGTTTAGCCCGCAGCAGCCAGTACTTC
CDR3aa: CASSLARSSQYF
d_gene: NA
v_gene: TRBV12-3/TRBV12-4
abundance: NA
j_gene: TRBJ2-7

CDR3nt: TGTGCCAGCTCAACTACGGGGCTTACCTCTGGAAACACCATATATTTT
CDR3aa: CASSTTGLTSGNTIYF
d_gene: NA
v_gene: TRBV2
abundance: few
j_gene: TRBJ1-3

CDR3nt: TGTGCCAGCCAACCCGGACAGGGGGTATATGGCTACACCTTC
CDR3aa: CASQPGQGVYGYTF
d_gene: TRBD1
v_gene: TRBV7-9
abundance: once
j_gene: TRBJ1-2

CDR3nt: TGTGCCAGCAGTTACGGCGGCACTCCTGAGTCAGATACGCAGTATTTT
CDR3aa: CASSYGGTPESDTQYF
d_gene: NA
v_gene: TRBV6-2/TRBV6-3
abundance: few
j_gene: TRBJ2-3

CDR3nt: TGCGCCAGCAGCTTGGAGGGACAGGGTAATTCACCCCTCCACTTT
CDR3aa: CASSLEGQGNSPLHF
d_gene: TRBD1
v_gene: TRBV5-1
abundance: NA
j_gene: TRBJ1-6

CDR3nt: TGCGCCAGCAGTGAGTCTGAGGGTTTCTCCACCGGGGAGCTGTTTTTT
CDR3aa: CASSESEGFSTGELFF
d_gene: NA
v_gene: TRBV10-1
abundance: NA
j_gene: TRBJ2-2

CDR3nt: TGCGCCAGCAGCCAGCAGACAGGGCCCTATGGCTACACCTTC
CDR3aa: CASSQQTGPYGYTF
d_gene: TRBD1
v_gene: TRBV4-1
abundance: NA
j_gene: TRBJ1-2

CDR3nt: TGCGCCAGCAGCTTGGGGTCCGATCTAGGCGAGCCCCAGCATTTT
CDR3aa: CASSLGSDLGEPQHF
d_gene: NA
v_gene: TRBV5-1
abundance: NA
j_gene: TRBJ1-5

CDR3nt: TGTGCCAGCAGCTTAGCCTCCGGGACTCTTTACGAGCAGTACTTC
CDR3aa: CASSLASGTLYEQYF
d_gene: NA
v_gene: TRBV7-6
abundance: NA
j_gene: TRBJ2-7

CDR3nt: TGTGCCAGCAGTGCTACTAGCGGGAGAAGAATTGGCGGGGAGCTGTTTTTT
CDR3aa: CASSATSGRRIGGELFF
d_gene: TRBD2
v_gene: TRBV2
abundance: NA
j_gene: TRBJ2-2

CDR3nt: TGTGCCAGCAGCCTTGGAGGACAGGGCCAAGAGACCCAGTACTTC
CDR3aa: CASSLGGQGQETQYF
d_gene: TRBD1
v_gene: TRBV7-2
abundance: NA
j_gene: TRBJ2-5

CDR3nt: TGTGCCAGCAGTTTAGGTTTAACTGAAGCTTTCTTT
CDR3aa: CASSLGLTEAFF
d_gene: NA
v_gene: TRBV12-3/TRBV12-4
abundance: NA
j_gene: TRBJ1-1

CDR3nt: TGTGCCAGCAGCTTTTCCACCTTGAACACTGAAGCTTTCTTT
CDR3aa: CASSFSTLNTEAFF
d_gene: NA
v_gene: TRBV5-5
abundance: NA
j_gene: TRBJ1-1

CDR3nt: TGTGCCAGCAGTTTATCGGGGGCCCTTTCCAGGAAGTTGAACACTGAAGCTTTCTTT
CDR3aa: CASSLSGALSRKLNTEAFF
d_gene: NA
v_gene: TRBV28
abundance: few
j_gene: TRBJ1-1

CDR3nt: TGCAGCGTTCAGGGCGGTAGCTCCTACAATGAGCAGTTCTTC
CDR3aa: CSVQGGSSYNEQFF
d_gene: NA
v_gene: TRBV29-1
abundance: NA
j_gene: TRBJ2-1

CDR3nt: TGTGCCATCAGTGTAGGGACAGGGACAGATACGCAGTATTTT
CDR3aa: CAISVGTGTDTQYF
d_gene: TRBD1
v_gene: TRBV10-3
abundance: once
j_gene: TRBJ2-3

CDR3nt: TGTGCCAGCAGCCAAGATTATGGGTACCGCGGTGGCTCCTACGAGCAGTACTTC
CDR3aa: CASSQDYGYRGGSYEQYF
d_gene: NA
v_gene: TRBV4-2
abundance: NA
j_gene: TRBJ2-7

CDR3nt: TGTGCCAGCAGGAACAGAGTTGGAGATGAAAAACTGTTTTTT
CDR3aa: CASRNRVGDEKLFF
d_gene: NA
v_gene: TRBV2
abundance: few
j_gene: TRBJ1-4

CDR3nt: TGTGCCAGCAGACCCGGGGCGGACAGGGTCTACGAGCAGTACTTC
CDR3aa: CASRPGADRVYEQYF
d_gene: TRBD1
v_gene: TRBV5-5
abundance: NA
j_gene: TRBJ2-7

CDR3nt: TGTGCCAGTAGTGCGAGGTTGAACACTGAAGCTTTCTTT
CDR3aa: CASSARLNTEAFF
d_gene: NA
v_gene: TRBV19
abundance: NA
j_gene: TRBJ1-1

CDR3nt: TGTGCCAGCAGCGTAGGGGCTAGCGGGGGGACCCAGTACTTC
CDR3aa: CASSVGASGGTQYF
d_gene: TRBD2
v_gene: TRBV9
abundance: large
j_gene: TRBJ2-5

CDR3nt: TGTGCCAGCAGTTTATGGCGCGTGTTTAGCAATCAGCCCCAGCATTTT
CDR3aa: CASSLWRVFSNQPQHF
d_gene: NA
v_gene: TRBV27
abundance: few
j_gene: TRBJ1-5

CDR3nt: TGTGCCAGCAGTGAAGTACAGGTCTATGGCTACACCTTC
CDR3aa: CASSEVQVYGYTF
d_gene: NA
v_gene: TRBV6-1
abundance: once
j_gene: TRBJ1-2

CDR3nt: TGTGCCAGCAGCTTAGGCTGGGTTAGCAATCAGCCCCAGCATTTT
CDR3aa: CASSLGWVSNQPQHF
d_gene: NA
v_gene: TRBV7-8
abundance: NA
j_gene: TRBJ1-5

CDR3nt: TGTGCCAGCAGTTTAGAGGCAGGGTTCTATGGCTACACCTTC
CDR3aa: CASSLEAGFYGYTF
d_gene: NA
v_gene: TRBV28
abundance: NA
j_gene: TRBJ1-2

CDR3nt: TGTGCCAGCTCACCACCAGGGGGTGAGCAGTACTTC
CDR3aa: CASSPPGGEQYF
d_gene: NA
v_gene: TRBV18
abundance: NA
j_gene: TRBJ2-7

CDR3nt: TGTGCCAGCATTCGTTCCGGGGCTAGCGGGAAGACCTACGAGCAGTACTTC
CDR3aa: CASIRSGASGKTYEQYF
d_gene: TRBD2
v_gene: TRBV28
abundance: NA
j_gene: TRBJ2-7

CDR3nt: TGTGCCAGCAGTTCGCCCAGGGGTCGCCGGAACACTGAAGCTTTCTTT
CDR3aa: CASSSPRGRRNTEAFF
d_gene: NA
v_gene: TRBV28
abundance: NA
j_gene: TRBJ1-1

CDR3nt: TGTGCCAGCAGCTACAACCCGCTCTACGAGCAGTACTTC
CDR3aa: CASSYNPLYEQYF
d_gene: NA
v_gene: TRBV7-8
abundance: NA
j_gene: TRBJ2-7

CDR3nt: TGTGCCAGCAGTGTCCGAGGGGCGGGGGCATATGAGACCCAGTACTTC
CDR3aa: CASSVRGAGAYETQYF
d_gene: NA
v_gene: TRBV28
abundance: NA
j_gene: TRBJ2-5

CDR3nt: TGCGCCAGCAGATACAATAGCAATCAGCCCCAGCATTTT
CDR3aa: CASRYNSNQPQHF
d_gene: NA
v_gene: TRBV10-2
abundance: NA
j_gene: TRBJ1-5

CDR3nt: TGTGCCAGCATCCAAATGGGCAGGGAGGTCTATGGCTACACCTTC
CDR3aa: CASIQMGREVYGYTF
d_gene: NA
v_gene: TRBV28
abundance: NA
j_gene: TRBJ1-2

CDR3nt: TGTGCCAGCAGCAAATTGGGGACCGCCTACGAGCAGTACTTC
CDR3aa: CASSKLGTAYEQYF
d_gene: NA
v_gene: TRBV21-1
abundance: NA
j_gene: TRBJ2-7

CDR3nt: TGTGCCAGTAGTATAGAAGAGGGTGGGGCTTTCTTT
CDR3aa: CASSIEEGGAFF
d_gene: NA
v_gene: TRBV19
abundance: few
j_gene: TRBJ1-1

CDR3nt: TGTGCCAGCAGTCTTCCGCCGGGGGCGGACGAGCAGTACTTC
CDR3aa: CASSLPPGADEQYF
d_gene: NA
v_gene: TRBV6-5
abundance: NA
j_gene: TRBJ2-7

CDR3nt: TGTGCCAGCAGCCCATCGGGGCAGGCTTTGGTCGCTGAAGCTTTCTTT
CDR3aa: CASSPSGQALVAEAFF
d_gene: NA
v_gene: TRBV11-2
abundance: NA
j_gene: TRBJ1-1

CDR3nt: TGCGCCAGCAGCTTGGCCGGGGGACTAGCACAAGAGACCCAGTACTTC
CDR3aa: CASSLAGGLAQETQYF
d_gene: TRBD2
v_gene: TRBV5-1
abundance: NA
j_gene: TRBJ2-5

CDR3nt: TGCGCCAGCAGCATGGGACAGGGGAATGAAAAACTGTTTTTT
CDR3aa: CASSMGQGNEKLFF
d_gene: TRBD1
v_gene: TRBV5-1
abundance: NA
j_gene: TRBJ1-4

CDR3nt: TGTGCCAGCAGCGGAGGGACAGCCAACTCCTACGAGCAGTACTTC
CDR3aa: CASSGGTANSYEQYF
d_gene: TRBD1
v_gene: TRBV9
abundance: NA
j_gene: TRBJ2-7

CDR3nt: TGTGCCAGCAGCTTGGGGCAGTCCTACAATGAGCAGTTCTTC
CDR3aa: CASSLGQSYNEQFF
d_gene: NA
v_gene: TRBV5-4
abundance: NA
j_gene: TRBJ2-1

CDR3nt: TGTGCCAGCAGCTTAGGAGCCCCGGGACAGTCAAATCAGCCCCAGCATTTT
CDR3aa: CASSLGAPGQSNQPQHF
d_gene: TRBD1
v_gene: TRBV7-8
abundance: NA
j_gene: TRBJ1-5

CDR3nt: TGTGCCAGCAGCTCGGGACAGCAAAACACCGGGGAGCTGTTTTTT
CDR3aa: CASSSGQQNTGELFF
d_gene: TRBD1
v_gene: TRBV7-9
abundance: NA
j_gene: TRBJ2-2

CDR3nt: TGCAGTGCTAGTGACAGGGGGGGCGAAAAACTGTTTTTT
CDR3aa: CSASDRGGEKLFF
d_gene: TRBD1
v_gene: TRBV20-1
abundance: NA
j_gene: TRBJ1-4

CDR3nt: TGTGCCATCACTAGCGGGGGTACCTACGAGCAGTACTTC
CDR3aa: CAITSGGTYEQYF
d_gene: TRBD2
v_gene: TRBV10-3
abundance: once
j_gene: TRBJ2-7

CDR3nt: TGCGCCAGCAGCCAAGAATGGTTGACAGGGGAAAACTATGGCTACACCTTC
CDR3aa: CASSQEWLTGENYGYTF
d_gene: TRBD1
v_gene: TRBV4-3
abundance: NA
j_gene: TRBJ1-2